This TCR beta chain originates from a study of post-analysis software for immune sequencing data. Regarding the study as a whole: Among multiple sclerosis patients, normalized Chao1 diversity was significantly below that of controls. About 5 TRBV segments occurring more often in patients than controls included TRBV5-6, TRBV5-1 and TRBV20-1.

Carried by the TCR beta cDNA libraries were unique molecular identifiers. With roughly 0.85 to 11 million T cells as the source, 500,000 to 650,000 cDNA molecules resulted. MiXCR, applied by TCRdb to the PCR reads, yields one record per CDR3 protein. The table shows roughly 580,000 distinct CDR3 sequences, with roughly 47% occurring only once. This clonotype was detected only a few times. Its target is unknown. The CDR3 sequence is 14 residues long. J was trimmed by 6 bases and V by 7 bases; bases with no gene match: 11. The germline V gene has CDR1 SQVTM and CDR2 ANQGSEA. This chain connects TRBV29-1 to TRBJ1-5; TRBD1 matches 8 bases. This TCR was recovered from a girl between 10 and 17 years old with multiple sclerosis. Sequenced input: blood. CDR3 in amino acids: CSATGQEGGQPQHF. CDR3 DNA sequence: TGCAGCGCCACGGGACAGGAAGGGGGTCAGCCCCAGCATTTT.